This T cell receptor beta chain emerged from a study of Ad26.COV2.S vaccination and SARS-CoV-2 variants. As for the study in general: Dosing was one shot or two shots 56 days apart.

Regarding this clone: The antigen is unknown.

Study observations and caveats: Substantial breadth was reported for post-vaccination spike-specific CD8+ and CD4+ T cells.

Assay used: immunoSEQ multiplex PCR; TCRdb lists only in-frame clones, some missing. The table has roughly 320,000 clones, roughly 84% seen once. Treatment meaning: 15 to 20 received Ad26.COV2.S at low or high dose, single or two shots; about 5 received placebo; per-sample allocation not given. Samples came from day 63 after the first vaccine or placebo injection. Adults aged 18-55 years in Boston included the donor. From germline, CDR1 is LGHNA and CDR2 YSLEER. This CDR3 region has 15 residues. Trimming took off 3 bases at V and 1 base at J, with 10 bases between the two ends. The gene calls are TRBV4-3 and TRBJ1-3; D unclear. The material was peripheral blood, obtained in a trial of Ad26.COV2.S vaccine versus placebo. This TCR came from a person between 18 and 65 years old who received the Ad26.COV2.S COVID-19 vaccine or a placebo. This CDR3 reads CASSQGQASGNTIYF. In nucleotides, the CDR3 is TGCGCCAGCAGCCAGGGCCAAGCATCTGGAAACACCATATATTTT.